These 9 T cell receptor beta chains were all obtained from the same sample, sequenced in a study of PD-L1 blockade in urothelial cancer. The time point here: peripheral blood 6 weeks after treatment start. Measured with immunoSEQ multiplex PCR; TCRdb has only the in-frame clones, and not every one. The sample records 40,000 to 60,000 clones, approximately 80% being singletons. The input for sequencing was PBMCs, taken around atezolizumab (anti-PD-L1) treatment. These receptors came from a man between 65 and 79 years old with urothelial cancer.

The rearrangement joins TRBV10-3 to TRBJ1-1; 8 bases align to TRBD1. With 4 bases clipped from V and 3 bases from J, the junction kept 4 bases outside the gene matches. Germline lookup yields CDR1 ENHRY and CDR2 SYGVKD. This CDR3 is built from 14 residues. The CDR3 DNA sequence: TGTGCCATCAGTGGAGTGGACAGGGACACTGAAGCTTTCTTT. Translating it yields CAISGVDRDTEAFF.

This clone was seen more than once but under ten times. The chain carries TRBV7-5 and TRBJ1-5. TRBV7-5 is given as a pseudogene. The CDR3 runs to 16 residues. The CDR3 nucleotides read TGTGCCAGAAGCAAGCGAAGAGGGTCCCACAATCAGCCCCAGCATTTT. Translating it yields CARSKRRGSHNQPQHF.

This chain links TRBV4-1 with TRBJ2-1, with 11 bases identical to TRBD2. In germline, CDR1 is MGHRA, CDR2 YSYEKL. V lost 4 bases, J lost 9 bases, and 8 bases stayed unmatched. This CDR3 comprises 15 residues. As DNA, the CDR3 is TGCGCCAGCAGCCCCCTACTAGCGGGAGCTGGTGAGCAGTTCTTC. Residues: CASSPLLAGAGEQFF.

The chain carries TRBV27 and TRBJ1-2; the match to TRBD1 covers 8 bases. CDR1 MNHEY and CDR2 SMNVEV come from the germline V gene (reference sequence). After removal of 2 bases from V and 2 bases from J, the junction contained 4 bases not matched to a gene. CDR3 length: 15 residues. The CDR3 nucleotides read TGTGCCAGCAGTTTAAGGACAGGGCGAAACTATGGCTACACCTTC. It encodes CASSLRTGRNYGYTF.

This clone was seen just once. This chain links TRBV19 with TRBJ2-3; 12 positions agree with TRBD2. This CDR3 region has 15 residues. The junction had 4 bases not matched to a gene; V was cut back by 9 bases and J by 0 bases. Germline V lookup: CDR1 LNHDA, CDR2 SQIVND (reference sequence). The DNA of the CDR3 is TGTGCCAGCAATCTAGCGGGAGGGAGCACAGATACGCAGTATTTT. The encoded protein is CASNLAGGSTDTQYF.

This clone was detected only a few times. The V and J genes are TRBV29-1 and TRBJ1-2; TRBD1 matches 7 bases. The V segment lost 8 bases and the J segment 8 bases; nucleotides outside the gene matches: 14. The germline gives CDR1 SQVTM, CDR2 ANQGSEA. This CDR3 spans 13 amino acids. Written as DNA, the CDR3 is TGCAGCTCCCTGGTCACAGGGGCATCCGGCTACACCTTC. Translating it yields CSSLVTGASGYTF.

In its sample, this clone was seen a few times. The rearrangement joins TRBV5-1 to TRBJ1-4, with 7 positions matching TRBD1. This CDR3 has 14 residues. Germline CDR1 reads SGHRS; CDR2 reads YFSETQ. With 0 bases clipped from V and 5 bases from J, the junction kept 1 base outside the gene matches. CDR3 DNA: TGCGCCAGCAGCTTGGGACAGGGAAATGAAAAACTGTTTTTT. Amino acids: CASSLGQGNEKLFF.

As concerns this clone: The sample has other DNA sequences that encode this CDR3 too. The CDR3 nucleotides read TGCGCCAGCAGCTTCGGGACAGCCTACGAGCAGTACTTC. Encoded protein: CASSFGTAYEQYF. The chain combines TRBV5-1 with TRBJ2-7, with 7 bases that match TRBD1. The CDR3 sequence is 13 residues long. Trimming removed 2 bases from V and 2 bases from J; junction bases left unmatched: 1. The germline gives CDR1 SGHRS, CDR2 YFSETQ.

In this sample, this clone turned up once. CDR3 region: CAISEFERYSNQPQHF. CDR3 DNA: TGTGCCATCAGTGAGTTTGAACGGTATAGCAATCAGCCCCAGCATTTT. The chain carries TRBV10-3 and TRBJ1-5; D gene unclear. The V gene lost 1 base and the J gene lost 0 bases, with 10 bases spanning the gap. From germline, CDR1 is ENHRY and CDR2 SYGVKD. CDR3 length: 16 amino acids.